Presented here are 15 T cell receptor beta chains from one specimen sequenced in a study of blood T cell repertoires in COVID-19. Sequencing used immunoSEQ multiplex PCR; TCRdb keeps in-frame clones, though not all of them. The sample holds 200,000 to 250,000 clones, 75% to 90% seen once. The sequencing sample was made of PBMCs or T cells enriched from blood (not recorded which). Receptors were obtained from a woman between 25 and 40 years old who had been exposed to COVID-19.

The chain is built from TRBV28 and TRBJ2-3; TRBD1 aligns across 11 bases. The germline CDR1 and CDR2 sequences are MDHEN and SYDVKM. The CDR3 length is 17 residues. V lost 5 bases, J lost 1 base, and 8 bases stayed unmatched. The DNA of the CDR3 is TGTGCCAGCAGTCCCTGGACAGGGGGCGCCGGCACAGATACGCAGTATTTT. This encodes CASSPWTGGAGTDTQYF.

This clone was observed once. The V gene is TRBV9, the J gene TRBJ2-3, with 12 positions matching TRBD2. The germline V gene has CDR1 SGDLS and CDR2 YYNGEE. This CDR3 has 19 residues. After removal of 0 bases from V and 2 bases from J, the junction contained 10 bases not matched to a gene. The DNA of the CDR3 is TGTGCCAGCAGCGTAGGACTAGCGGGAGCCCTGGGCCCCACAGATACGCAGTATTTT. The encoded protein is CASSVGLAGALGPTDTQYF.

V usage is TRBV19 and J usage is TRBJ1-1, with 7 bases matching TRBD1. This CDR3 is built from 14 residues. Looked up from germline, CDR1 is LNHDA and CDR2 is SQIVND (reference sequence). With V trimmed by 2 bases and J by 3 bases, 3 bases remained unmatched. The CDR3 DNA is TGTGCCAGTAGTATAAAGGGGGCTTACACTGAAGCTTTCTTT. Amino acids: CASSIKGAYTEAFF.

The chain couples TRBV10-3 to TRBJ2-5, with 8 bases aligning to TRBD1. CDR1 is ENHRY and CDR2 is SYGVKD in the germline V gene. This CDR3 region has 12 residues. The V segment lost 11 bases and the J segment 1 base; nucleotides outside the gene matches: 3. CDR3 nucleotides: TGTGCCGCGGGACAGGTCCAAGAGACCCAGTACTTC. Protein: CAAGQVQETQYF.

V usage is TRBV19 and J usage is TRBJ2-1, with D possibly TRBD1 on 5 matching bases. The V gene's germline CDR1 is LNHDA and CDR2 SQIVND (reference sequence). With 3 bases removed from V and 6 bases from J, the gap between germline ends came to 15 bases. This CDR3 spans 15 amino acids. The CDR3 loop is CASSIGLGPSNEQFF. The CDR3 DNA is TGTGCCAGTAGTATCGGGTTGGGGCCTTCCAATGAGCAGTTCTTC.

The rearrangement uses TRBV24-1 and TRBJ2-7, with 8 bases identical to TRBD2. Germline CDR1 reads KGHDR; CDR2 reads SFDVKD. The CDR3 consists of 15 residues. Trimming at V came to 5 bases and at J to 1 base, leaving 6 bases not matched to a gene. CDR3 nucleotides: TGTGCCACCAGTGCGACGGGAGGGCCATCCTACGAGCAGTACTTC. Translation gives CATSATGGPSYEQYF.

The chain couples TRBV7-2 to TRBJ1-2; TRBD1 matches 7 bases. The CDR3 contains 15 residues. V lost 2 bases and J lost 6; bases outside the gene matches: 9. CDR1 SGHTA and CDR2 FQGNSA come from the germline V gene. The CDR3 region is CASSLLSGQKDGYTF. Here the CDR3 DNA reads TGTGCCAGCAGCTTATTGTCGGGACAGAAAGATGGCTACACCTTC.

The chain joins TRBV5-6 to TRBJ1-5, with D possibly being TRBD1 (5 bases). The V and J ends lost 5 bases and 6 bases respectively, with 15 bases between them. This CDR3 is 14 amino acids long. Germline V gene lookup returns CDR1 SGHDT and CDR2 YYEEEE. The CDR3 region has the DNA TGTGCCAGCAGTTCCAGGGAGGCCCGTCAGCCCCAGCATTTT. Its translation is CASSSREARQPQHF.

V gene TRBV7-9 combines with J gene TRBJ1-1; D remains ambiguous. Germline CDR1 reads SEHNR; CDR2 reads FQNEAQ (reference sequence). The length of the CDR3 is 16 residues. Trimming took off 2 bases at V and 0 bases at J, with 13 bases between the two ends. CDR3 loop: CASSLKEQHMNTEAFF. As DNA, the CDR3 is TGTGCCAGCAGCTTAAAGGAACAGCACATGAACACTGAAGCTTTCTTT.

The J gene is TRBJ2-7, the V gene TRBV27; a possible D gene is TRBD2 (6 bases). Germline CDR1 MNHEY, CDR2 SMNVEV (reference sequence). The CDR3 totals 18 residues. Trimming cost V 1 base and J 6 bases, with 25 bases left between them. CDR3 sequence reads: CASSLLGGQGHLGLEQYF. The CDR3, as DNA: TGTGCCAGCAGTTTATTAGGAGGGCAGGGCCACTTAGGGCTCGAGCAGTACTTC.

The CDR3: CATSDWSSGGTGELFF. The CDR3 DNA sequence: TGTGCCACCAGTGATTGGTCTAGCGGGGGCACCGGGGAGCTGTTTTTT. The V and J genes are TRBV24-1 and TRBJ2-2; 10 bases are a match to TRBD2. J lost 4 bases, V lost 2 bases, and 3 bases had no gene match. This CDR3 comprises 16 residues. Germline V gene sequence: CDR1 KGHDR, CDR2 SFDVKD.

The CDR3 sequence is CASSLRMTGGRKGNQPQHF. CDR3 in DNA: TGTGCCAGCAGTTTGAGGATGACAGGGGGAAGGAAGGGCAATCAGCCCCAGCATTTT. The chain carries TRBV27 and TRBJ1-5, with 9 positions matching TRBD1. Looked up from germline, CDR1 is MNHEY and CDR2 is SMNVEV (reference sequence). This CDR3 is 19 amino acids long. Germline trimming cut 3 bases from V and 2 bases from J; bases unmatched to any gene: 14.

The chain uses TRBV19 and TRBJ2-1; 7 nucleotides agree with TRBD2. Germline lookup yields CDR1 LNHDA and CDR2 SQIVND (reference sequence). Trimming at V came to 8 bases and at J to 3 bases, leaving 4 bases not matched to a gene. The CDR3 is 13 residues long. CDR3 protein: CASGSSGYNEQFF. In DNA form, the CDR3 reads TGTGCCAGTGGGTCTAGCGGCTACAATGAGCAGTTCTTC. The full variable domain, its missing parts supplied by reference TRBV19 and TRBJ2-1, is DGGITQSPKYLFRKEGQNVTLSCEQNLNHDAMYWYRQDPGQGLRLIYYSQIVNDFQKGDIAEGYSVSREKKESFPLTVTSAQKNPTAFYLCASGSSGYNEQFFGPGTRLTVL.

This chain uses TRBV19 with TRBJ1-5; 7 bases are shared with TRBD1. The J segment lost 4 bases and the V segment lost 5 bases, leaving 8 bases of the junction unmatched. Germline V gene sequence: CDR1 LNHDA, CDR2 SQIVND (reference sequence). The length of the CDR3 is 15 residues. The CDR3 loop is CASSRTGENNQPQHF. The CDR3 DNA follows: TGTGCCAGTAGTCGCACAGGGGAGAATAATCAGCCCCAGCATTTT. The whole variable domain, remainder taken from reference TRBV19 and TRBJ1-5, is DGGITQSPKYLFRKEGQNVTLSCEQNLNHDAMYWYRQDPGQGLRLIYYSQIVNDFQKGDIAEGYSVSREKKESFPLTVTSAQKNPTAFYLCASSRTGENNQPQHFGDGTRLSIL.

This clone was counted only a few times. The rearrangement joins TRBV29-1 to TRBJ2-2; tentatively, D is TRBD2 (7 bases). The germline V gene encodes CDR1 SQVTM and CDR2 ANQGSEA. The V end was cut by 4 bases, the J end by 7 bases, with 13 bases between. The CDR3 is made up of 13 amino acids. The CDR3 nucleotides read TGCAGCGTTGGTCAGGGGAGGGGCGGGGAGCTGTTTTTT. Residues: CSVGQGRGGELFF.